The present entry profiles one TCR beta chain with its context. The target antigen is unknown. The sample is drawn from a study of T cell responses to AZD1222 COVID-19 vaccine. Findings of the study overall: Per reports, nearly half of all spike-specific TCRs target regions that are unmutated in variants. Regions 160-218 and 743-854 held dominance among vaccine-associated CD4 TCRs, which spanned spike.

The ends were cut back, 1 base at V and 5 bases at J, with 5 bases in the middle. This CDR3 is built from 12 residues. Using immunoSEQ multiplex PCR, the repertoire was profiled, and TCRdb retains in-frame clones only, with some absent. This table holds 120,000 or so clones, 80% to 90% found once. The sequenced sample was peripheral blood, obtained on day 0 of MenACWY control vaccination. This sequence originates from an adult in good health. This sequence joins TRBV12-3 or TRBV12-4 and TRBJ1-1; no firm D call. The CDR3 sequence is CASSLGATEAFF. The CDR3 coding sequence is TGTGCCAGCAGTTTAGGGGCAACTGAAGCTTTCTTT.